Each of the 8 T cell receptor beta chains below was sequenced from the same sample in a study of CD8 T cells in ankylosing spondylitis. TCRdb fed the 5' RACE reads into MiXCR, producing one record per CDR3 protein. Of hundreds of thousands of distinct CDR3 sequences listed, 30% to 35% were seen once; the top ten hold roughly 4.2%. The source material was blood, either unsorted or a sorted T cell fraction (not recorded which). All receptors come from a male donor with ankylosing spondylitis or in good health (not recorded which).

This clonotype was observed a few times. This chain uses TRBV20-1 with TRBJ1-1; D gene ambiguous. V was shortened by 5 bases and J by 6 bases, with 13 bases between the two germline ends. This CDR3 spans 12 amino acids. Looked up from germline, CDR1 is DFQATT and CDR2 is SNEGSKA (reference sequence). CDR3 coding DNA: TGCAGTGCTGTTCCCCCCTCGGCTGAAGCTTTCTTT. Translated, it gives CSAVPPSAEAFF.

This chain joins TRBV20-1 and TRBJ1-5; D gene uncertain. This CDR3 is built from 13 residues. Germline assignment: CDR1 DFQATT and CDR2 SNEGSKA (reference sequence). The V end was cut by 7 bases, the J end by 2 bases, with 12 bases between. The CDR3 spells CSGSSGGNQPQHF. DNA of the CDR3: TGCAGTGGGAGCAGCGGGGGCAATCAGCCCCAGCATTTT.

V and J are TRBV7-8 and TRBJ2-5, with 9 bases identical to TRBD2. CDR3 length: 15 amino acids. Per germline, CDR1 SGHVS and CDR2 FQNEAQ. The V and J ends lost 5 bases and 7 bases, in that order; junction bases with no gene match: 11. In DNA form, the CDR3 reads TGTGCCAGCAGCGGGGGACTAGCCTCCGGGGGGACCCAGTACTTC. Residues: CASSGGLASGGTQYF. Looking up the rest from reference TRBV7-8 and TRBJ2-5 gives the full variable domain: GAGVSQSPRYKVAKRGQDVALRCDPISGHVSLFWYQQALGQGPEFLTYFQNEAQLDKSGLPSDRFFAERPEGSVSTLKIQRTQQEDSAVYLCASSGGLASGGTQYFGPGTRLLVL.

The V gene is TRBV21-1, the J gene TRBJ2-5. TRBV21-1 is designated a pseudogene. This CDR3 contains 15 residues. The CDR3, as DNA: TGTGCCAGCAGCGAGAACATCGGGGTTGAAGAGACCCAGTACTTC. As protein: CASSENIGVEETQYF.

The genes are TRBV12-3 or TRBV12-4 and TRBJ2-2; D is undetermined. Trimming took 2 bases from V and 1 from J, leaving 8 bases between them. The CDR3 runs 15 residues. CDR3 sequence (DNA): TGTGCCAGCAGTTTATCACTGGAGAACACCGGGGAGCTGTTTTTT. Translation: CASSLSLENTGELFF.

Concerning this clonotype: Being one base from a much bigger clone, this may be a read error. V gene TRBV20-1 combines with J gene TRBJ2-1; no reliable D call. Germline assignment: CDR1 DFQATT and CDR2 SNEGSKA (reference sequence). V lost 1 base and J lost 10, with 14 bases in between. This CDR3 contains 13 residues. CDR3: CSARVPQSREQFF. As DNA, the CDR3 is TGCAGTGCTAGAGTCCCCCAAAGCCGCGAGCAGTTCTTC.

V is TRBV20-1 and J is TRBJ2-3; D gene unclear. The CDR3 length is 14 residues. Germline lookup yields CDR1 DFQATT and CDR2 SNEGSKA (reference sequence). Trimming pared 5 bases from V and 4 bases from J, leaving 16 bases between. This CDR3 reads CSAVTKPGSDTQYF. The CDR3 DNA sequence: TGCAGTGCTGTAACTAAGCCGGGCTCAGATACGCAGTATTTT.

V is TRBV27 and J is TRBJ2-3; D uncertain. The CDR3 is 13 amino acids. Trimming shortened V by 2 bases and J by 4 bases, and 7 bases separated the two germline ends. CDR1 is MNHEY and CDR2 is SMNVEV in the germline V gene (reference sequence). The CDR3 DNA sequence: TGTGCCAGCAGTTTAGACGGACCAGATACGCAGTATTTT. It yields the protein CASSLDGPDTQYF.